The present T cell receptor (beta chain) was sequenced within a study of beta chain features in type 1 diabetes listed by TCRdb under 2018. Study-level background: Patients and healthy donors did not differ in mean age, gender distribution, total cell number or subset yield. A total of roughly 99 million sorted cells were examined across all samples, and the number of cells per subset was strongly correlated with RNA yield. The study compared the TCRB repertoires of sorted circulating CD4+ T cell subsets in recently diagnosed type 1 diabetes patients with those in matched healthy donors. Regulatory and stem cell-like memory subsets were isolated from only 8 patients and roughly 8 healthy donors, whereas naive and central memory subsets came from all 30 or so donors. Overall study results and their limits: PCR may preferentially amplify shorter templates, but because patient and control samples were amplified and corrected together, any resulting skew would affect both groups equally. Because small numbers of individuals were included in the HLA sub-analyses, any influence of HLA type on TCRB rearrangement was left unresolved. Naive, central memory and regulatory TCRB repertoires appeared to be more similar among patients than among healthy donors. Because cDNA rather than genomic DNA was sequenced, highly expressing activated cells could have been over-represented, although no difference in activation and CD3 levels was found between groups. Patients with type 1 diabetes made fewer insertions and deleted more nucleotides at VDJ recombination sites, implying thymic rearrangement abnormalities. Type 1 diabetes patients showed a moderate but significant shortening of TCRB CDR3 length in all four CD4+ subsets.

Each donor gave one peripheral blood draw, averaging approximately 0.11 L, which was collected into heparinised tubes. A BD FACSAria II and a panel including CD45RO, CCR7, CD25, CD127, CD95 and CD27 were used to sort naive, central memory, regulatory and stem cell-like memory CD4+ T cells. Every sorted population had a purity above 95%. PBMCs were isolated right away by Lymphoprep density gradient centrifugation and were stained directly, without culture. So that batch effects would be minimized, each experiment stained and sorted samples in pairs, pairing one healthy donor with one patient. A distance of 9 bases separates the germline ends of V and J, which lose 0 bases and 1 base respectively. As encoded in the germline V gene, CDR1 is MNHEY while CDR2 is SVGAGI. The CDR3 covers 15 residues, taking in both the cysteine and the phenylalanine. The DNA shown is the 45-base CDR3, in frame from base 1.

A word on this clone: Its antigen is currently not known. Per-base qualities were not stored, and no clone one base away is much larger.

The entire isolated RNA was reverse transcribed using the High Capacity cDNA Reverse Transcription Kit, and thus expressed TCRB transcripts were sequenced. Deep immunoSEQ sequencing was applied to naive, central memory and regulatory T cell samples, giving an average of around 3.4 million total reads per sample. Sorted cells were lysed in RLT buffer and RNA was extracted with DNase-treated RNeasy Micro or Mini kits, depending on cell number. To prevent cross-contamination, each cell subset was processed individually, whereas patient and healthy donor samples were processed jointly. The immunoSEQ multiplex PCR was used to amplify TCRB sequences from cDNA, generating 87-bp fragments that spanned the CDR3 region. Sequencing of the amplicons was done on the Illumina HiSeq platform. Regarding the original processing steps: Synthetic template baselines were used to correct PCR bias computationally, reads within Hamming distance 2 were collapsed together, and singletons that could not be merged were discarded. Reads were aligned to IMGT to assign V, D and J genes, CDR3 length, and insertions or deletions at six rearrangement sites. Within each subset, clonotype counts were normalized to sorted cell number, and only after that were true diversity and Gini coefficients computed with the tcR R package. The overlap coefficient, calculated on TCRB nucleotide sequences, was used to measure repertoire sharing. Out-of-frame TCRB sequences from naive cells were analyzed to stand in for the pre-selection repertoire. TCRdb retrieved this table from immuneACCESS and kept in-frame rearrangements only. Not all clones are present; in checked studies, unresolved V genes account for under half, and no reason is known for the remainder. V and J calls and clone size are as listed in that table; D and trimming were resolved from the DNA. Counted in this sample were under 450,000 clones; more than 13% of them appeared once. Clones ranked in the top ten supply approximately 0.02% of the sample.

The specimen was naive CD4+ T cells from blood. The sample's cell subset or site label is to be understood as: true naive CD4+ T cells. The TCR sequence derives from a woman under 30 in good health. Here the chain combines TRBV6-5 and TRBJ1-1, with an unclear D gene assignment. The DNA sequence is as follows: TGTGCCAGCAGTTACTCGGGAGGGCGGAACACTGAAGCTTTCTTT. It translates to CASSYSGGRNTEAFF.